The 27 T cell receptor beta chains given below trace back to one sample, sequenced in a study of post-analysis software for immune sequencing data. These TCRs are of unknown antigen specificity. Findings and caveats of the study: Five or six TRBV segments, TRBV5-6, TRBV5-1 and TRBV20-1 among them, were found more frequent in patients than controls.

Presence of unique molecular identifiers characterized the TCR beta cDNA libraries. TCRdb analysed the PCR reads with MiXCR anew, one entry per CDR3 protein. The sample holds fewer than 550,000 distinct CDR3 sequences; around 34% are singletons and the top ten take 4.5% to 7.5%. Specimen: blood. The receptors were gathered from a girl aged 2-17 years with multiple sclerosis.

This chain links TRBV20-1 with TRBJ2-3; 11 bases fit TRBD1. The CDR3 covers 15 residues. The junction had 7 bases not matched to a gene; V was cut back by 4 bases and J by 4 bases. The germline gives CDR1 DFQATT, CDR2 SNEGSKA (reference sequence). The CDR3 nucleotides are TGCAGTGCTACCCCGGGACAGGGGGACGCAGATACGCAGTATTTT. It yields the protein CSATPGQGDADTQYF.

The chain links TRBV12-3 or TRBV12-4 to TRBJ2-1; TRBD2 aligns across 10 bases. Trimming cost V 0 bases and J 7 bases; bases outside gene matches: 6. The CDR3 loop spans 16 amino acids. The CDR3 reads CASSLAGSGGRNEQFF. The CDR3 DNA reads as TGTGCCAGCAGTTTAGCGGGTAGCGGGGGGAGGAATGAGCAGTTCTTC.

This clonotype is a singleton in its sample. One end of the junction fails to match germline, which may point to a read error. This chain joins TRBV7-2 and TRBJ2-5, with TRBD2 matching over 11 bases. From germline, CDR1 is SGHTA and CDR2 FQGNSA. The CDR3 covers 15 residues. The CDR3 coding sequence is TGTGTCAGCAGCCCTAGCGGGGGGCACTCTGAGACCCAGTACTTC. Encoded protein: CVSSPSGGHSETQYF.

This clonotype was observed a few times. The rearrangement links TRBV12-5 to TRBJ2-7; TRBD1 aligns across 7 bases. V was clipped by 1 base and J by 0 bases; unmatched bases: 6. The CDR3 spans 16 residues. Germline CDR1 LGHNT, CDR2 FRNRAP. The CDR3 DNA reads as TGTGCTAGTGGTTTGGGGAGACAGGGCAGCTCCTACGAGCAGTACTTC. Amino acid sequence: CASGLGRQGSSYEQYF.

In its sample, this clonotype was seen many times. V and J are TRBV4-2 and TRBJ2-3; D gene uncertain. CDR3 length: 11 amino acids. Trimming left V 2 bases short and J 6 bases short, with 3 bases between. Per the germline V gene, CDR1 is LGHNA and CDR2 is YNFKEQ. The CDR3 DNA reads TGTGCCAGCAGCCAACTGGATACGCAGTATTTT. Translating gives CASSQLDTQYF.

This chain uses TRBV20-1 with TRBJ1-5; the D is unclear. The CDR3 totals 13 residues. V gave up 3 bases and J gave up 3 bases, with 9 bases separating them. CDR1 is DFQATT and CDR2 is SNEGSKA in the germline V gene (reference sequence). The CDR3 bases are TGCAGTGCTAGCGGCGATCCCAATCAGCCCCAGCATTTT. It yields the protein CSASGDPNQPQHF.

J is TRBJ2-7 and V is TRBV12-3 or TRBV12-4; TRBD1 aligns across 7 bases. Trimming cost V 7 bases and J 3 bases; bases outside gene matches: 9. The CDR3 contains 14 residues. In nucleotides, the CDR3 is TGTGCCAGCAAGAATGGGACAGCACGCTACGAGCAGTACTTC. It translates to CASKNGTARYEQYF.

CDR3 DNA: TGTGCCAGCAGTGGATACTTCTGGGGGGACTCCTACAATGAGCAGTTCTTC. Protein: CASSGYFWGDSYNEQFF. The chain couples TRBV6-1 to TRBJ2-1; a possible D gene is TRBD2 (6 bases). Germline loops: CDR1 MNHNS, CDR2 SASEGT. This CDR3 spans 17 amino acids. With 4 bases removed from V and 0 bases from J, the gap between germline ends came to 16 bases.

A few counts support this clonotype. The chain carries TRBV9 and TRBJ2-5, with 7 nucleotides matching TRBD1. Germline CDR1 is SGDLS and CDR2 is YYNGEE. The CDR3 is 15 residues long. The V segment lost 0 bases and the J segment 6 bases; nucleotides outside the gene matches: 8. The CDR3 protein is CASSVDWDSTKTQYF. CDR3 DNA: TGTGCCAGCAGCGTAGATTGGGACAGTACCAAGACCCAGTACTTC.

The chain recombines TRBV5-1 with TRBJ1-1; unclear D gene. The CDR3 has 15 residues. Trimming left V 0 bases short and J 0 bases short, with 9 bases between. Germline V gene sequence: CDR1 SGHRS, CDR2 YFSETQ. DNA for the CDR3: TGCGCCAGCAGCTTGGGGAATTCTATGAACACTGAAGCTTTCTTT. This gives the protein CASSLGNSMNTEAFF.

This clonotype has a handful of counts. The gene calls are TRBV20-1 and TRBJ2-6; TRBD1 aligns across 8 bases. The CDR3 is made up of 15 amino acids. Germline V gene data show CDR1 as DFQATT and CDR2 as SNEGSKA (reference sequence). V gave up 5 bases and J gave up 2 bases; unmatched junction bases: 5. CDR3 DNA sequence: TGCAGTGCTGGGAAGACAGGGGCTGGGGCCAACGTCCTGACTTTC. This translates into CSAGKTGAGANVLTF.

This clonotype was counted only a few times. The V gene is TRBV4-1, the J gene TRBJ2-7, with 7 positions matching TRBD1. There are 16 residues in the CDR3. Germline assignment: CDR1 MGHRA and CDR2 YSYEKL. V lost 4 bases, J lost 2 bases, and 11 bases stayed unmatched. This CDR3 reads CASSPHPQGTTYEQYF. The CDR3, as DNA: TGCGCCAGCAGCCCCCACCCACAGGGGACGACCTACGAGCAGTACTTC.

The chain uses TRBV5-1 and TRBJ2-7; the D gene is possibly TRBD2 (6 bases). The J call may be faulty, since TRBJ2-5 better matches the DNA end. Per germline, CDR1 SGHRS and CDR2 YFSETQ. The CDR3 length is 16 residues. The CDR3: CASSSPTSRSQETQYF. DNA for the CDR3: TGCGCCAGCAGCTCACCCACTAGCAGATCCCAAGAGACCCAGTACTTC.

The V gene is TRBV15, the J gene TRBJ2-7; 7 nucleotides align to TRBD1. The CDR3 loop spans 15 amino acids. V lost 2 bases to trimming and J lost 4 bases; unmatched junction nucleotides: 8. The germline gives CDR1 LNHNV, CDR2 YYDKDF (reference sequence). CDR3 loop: CATSRPTGHLYEQYF. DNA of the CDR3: TGTGCCACCAGCAGACCGACAGGGCATCTATACGAGCAGTACTTC. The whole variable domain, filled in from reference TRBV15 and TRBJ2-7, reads DAMVIQNPRYQVTQFGKPVTLSCSQTLNHNVMYWYQQKSSQAPKLLFHYYDKDFNNEADTPDNFQSRRPNTSFCFLDIRSPGLGDTAMYLCATSRPTGHLYEQYFGPGTRLTVT.

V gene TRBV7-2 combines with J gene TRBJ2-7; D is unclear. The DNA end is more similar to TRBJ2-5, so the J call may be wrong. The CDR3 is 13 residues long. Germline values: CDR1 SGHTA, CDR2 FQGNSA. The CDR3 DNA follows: TGTGCCAGCAGCTTAGAGTGGTGGGAGACCCAGTACTTC. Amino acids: CASSLEWWETQYF.

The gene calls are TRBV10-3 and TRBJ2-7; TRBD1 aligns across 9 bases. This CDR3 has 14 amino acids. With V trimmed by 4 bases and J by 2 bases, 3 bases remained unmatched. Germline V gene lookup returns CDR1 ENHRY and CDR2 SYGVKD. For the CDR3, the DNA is TGTGCCATCAGTGGGGGGACAGGGCCCTACGAGCAGTACTTC. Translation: CAISGGTGPYEQYF.

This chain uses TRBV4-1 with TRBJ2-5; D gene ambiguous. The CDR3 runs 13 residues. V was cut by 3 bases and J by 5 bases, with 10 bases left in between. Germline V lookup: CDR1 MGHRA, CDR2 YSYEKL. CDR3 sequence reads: CASSHQAPETQYF. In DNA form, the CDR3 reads TGCGCCAGCAGCCACCAAGCTCCGGAGACCCAGTACTTC.

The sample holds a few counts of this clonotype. Written as DNA, the CDR3 is TGCAGTGCTCCCGGGACAGGGAACTATGGCTACACCTTC. Translation gives CSAPGTGNYGYTF. The V and J genes are TRBV20-1 and TRBJ1-2; 9 nucleotides align to TRBD1. V lost 5 bases to trimming and J lost 2 bases; unmatched junction nucleotides: 3. Germline-derived CDR1 and CDR2 are DFQATT and SNEGSKA (reference sequence). The CDR3 extends over 13 amino acids.

The CDR3 DNA is TGCGCCAGCAGCCAAGTCTGGGGTCGCTCTGGGGCCAACGTCCTGACTTTC. This translates into CASSQVWGRSGANVLTF. This rearrangement joins TRBV4-1 to TRBJ2-6; D is ambiguous. V was clipped by 1 base and J by 0 bases, with 10 bases between them. This CDR3 is 17 amino acids long. Per the germline V gene, CDR1 is MGHRA and CDR2 is YSYEKL.

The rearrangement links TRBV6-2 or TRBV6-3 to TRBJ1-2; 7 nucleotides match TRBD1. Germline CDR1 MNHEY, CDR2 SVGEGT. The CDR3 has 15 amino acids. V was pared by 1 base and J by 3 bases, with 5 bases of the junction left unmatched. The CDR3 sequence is CASSYYRDRDYGYTF. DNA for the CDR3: TGTGCCAGCAGTTACTACCGGGACAGAGACTATGGCTACACCTTC.

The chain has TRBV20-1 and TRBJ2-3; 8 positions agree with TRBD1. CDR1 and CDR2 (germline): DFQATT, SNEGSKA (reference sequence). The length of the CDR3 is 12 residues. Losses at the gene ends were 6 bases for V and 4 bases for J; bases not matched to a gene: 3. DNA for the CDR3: TGCAGTGCGCAACAGGGGGCAGATACGCAGTATTTT. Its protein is CSAQQGADTQYF.

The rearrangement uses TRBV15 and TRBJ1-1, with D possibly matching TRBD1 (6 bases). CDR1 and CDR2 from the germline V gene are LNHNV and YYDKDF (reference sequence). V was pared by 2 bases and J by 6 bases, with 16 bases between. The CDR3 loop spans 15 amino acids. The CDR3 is CATSRSTGSEAEAFF. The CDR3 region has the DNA TGTGCCACCAGCAGATCGACAGGCTCCGAGGCTGAAGCTTTCTTT.

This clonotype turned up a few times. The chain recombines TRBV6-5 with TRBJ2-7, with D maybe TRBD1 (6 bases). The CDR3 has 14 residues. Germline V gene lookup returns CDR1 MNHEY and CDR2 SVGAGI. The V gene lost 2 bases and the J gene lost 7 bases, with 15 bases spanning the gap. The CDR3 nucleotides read TGTGCCAGCAGTTACGATAGGGGGAGAGGGGAGCAGTACTTC. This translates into CASSYDRGRGEQYF.

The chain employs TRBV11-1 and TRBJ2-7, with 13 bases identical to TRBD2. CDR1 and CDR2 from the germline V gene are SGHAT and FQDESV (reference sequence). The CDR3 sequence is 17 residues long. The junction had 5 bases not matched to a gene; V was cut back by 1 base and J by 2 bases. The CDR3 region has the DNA TGTGCCAGCAGCTTAGGAGGGACTAGCGGGGCCGCCTACGAGCAGTACTTC. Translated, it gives CASSLGGTSGAAYEQYF.

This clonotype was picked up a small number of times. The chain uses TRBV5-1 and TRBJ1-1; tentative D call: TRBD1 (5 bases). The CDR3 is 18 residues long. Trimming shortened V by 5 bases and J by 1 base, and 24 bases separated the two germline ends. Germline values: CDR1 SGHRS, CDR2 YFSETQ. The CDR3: CASSDFNTFGAGNTEAFF. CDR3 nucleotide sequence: TGCGCCAGCAGTGACTTCAATACATTCGGGGCAGGGAACACTGAAGCTTTCTTT.

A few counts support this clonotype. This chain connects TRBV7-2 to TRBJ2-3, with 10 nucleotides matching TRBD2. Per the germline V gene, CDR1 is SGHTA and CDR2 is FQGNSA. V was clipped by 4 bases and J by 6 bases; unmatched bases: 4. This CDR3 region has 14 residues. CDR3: CASSSPGLADTQYF. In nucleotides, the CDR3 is TGTGCCAGCAGCTCCCCGGGACTAGCGGATACGCAGTATTTT.

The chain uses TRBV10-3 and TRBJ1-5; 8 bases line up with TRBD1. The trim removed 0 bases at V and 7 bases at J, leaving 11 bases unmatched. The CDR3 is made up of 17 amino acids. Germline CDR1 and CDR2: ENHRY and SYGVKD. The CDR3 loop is CAISESIKDRVRQPQHF. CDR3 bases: TGTGCCATCAGTGAGTCGATCAAGGACAGGGTGAGACAGCCCCAGCATTTT.